This TCR beta chain was documented in a study of blood T cells in healthy people across ages. Findings and limits, study-wide: Diversity was higher, and naive CD4+ cells more numerous, in long-lived donors than in aged donors.

This clonotype was observed a few times. What it binds is unknown. Next came a second PCR, run for about 7 to 11 cycles, which used a sample-barcoded 5' primer along with a J-beta primer mix. The template-switch adaptor was a 5' adaptor with 12 random nucleotides. It tagged each cDNA molecule. Every sample returned 2.5 million or more CDR3-containing paired-end reads. A single record per CDR3 protein comes from TCRdb applying MiXCR to the 5' RACE reads. The sample lists roughly 2 million distinct CDR3 sequences, approximately 50% occurring once. The CDR3 is 13 amino acids. The germline V and J ends were trimmed by 5 bases and 2 bases, with 8 bases remaining between them. Germline CDR1 is PRHDT and CDR2 is FYEKMQ (reference sequence).

The gene calls are TRBV13 and TRBJ2-3, with D hard to call. Source material: blood. This receptor was taken from a middle-aged woman in good health. The CDR3 region has the DNA TGTGCCAGCAGCCCTAGAGCCACAGATACGCAGTATTTT. Translating gives CASSPRATDTQYF.